Listed here is a single T cell receptor beta chain. Its specificity is unknown. The CDR3 totals 12 residues. Per the germline V gene, CDR1 is KGHSH and CDR2 is LQKENI. The V end was cut by 2 bases, the J end by 10 bases, with 12 bases between. This record belongs to a study of shared clonotypes between healthy human individuals. Findings of the study overall: An anticipated effect of sequencing depth on clonotype sharing among donors was recognized. A generally larger estimated richness was seen in naive subsets than in memory subsets.

The method was immunoSEQ multiplex PCR; TCRdb's version includes in-frame clones alone and lacks a portion of them. The repertoire includes 2 million to 2.5 million clones, 95% of them detected once, and around 0.13% sits in the top ten. The specimen was naive CD4+ T cells sorted from blood. The subset is: CD45RA+ positively selected. This TCR came from a man younger than 30 in good health. The chain couples TRBV18 to TRBJ2-7; TRBD1 is a possible D gene (6 bases). For the CDR3, the DNA is TGTGCCAGCTCACCAGAGGGGGTTACACAGTACTTC. Translated: CASSPEGVTQYF.